The entry that follows covers one T cell receptor beta chain sequence. Its specificity is not known. Generated by immunoSEQ multiplex PCR, the TCRdb table keeps only in-frame clones and is missing some. Among 55,000 to 80,000 clones listed, about 92% were seen once. These data belong to a study of T cell clones after liver transplantation. Study results and caveats: Low donor cell numbers restricted donor-reactive repertoire measurement in a couple of subjects.

Sample: CD4+ T cells from blood, taken before liver transplant. This TCR was sampled from a human donor who received a liver transplant.

DNA of the CDR3: TGCGCCAGCAGCCGGGAGGGGGCAGGCTACGAGCAGTACTTC. This gives the protein CASSREGAGYEQYF. The chain combines TRBV5-1 with TRBJ2-7; tentatively, D is TRBD2 (8 bases). The germline gives CDR1 SGHRS, CDR2 YFSETQ. CDR3 length: 14 residues. Trimming cost V 4 bases and J 3 bases, with 14 bases left between them.